The present T cell receptor (beta chain) was sequenced within a study of regulatory T cells in long-lasting Graves disease. Study conclusions and caveats: Newly diagnosed disease favored TRBV20-1 and TRBJ2-1 over persistent disease.

Noted time point: persistent/refractory GD, antithyroid drugs over 5 years with positive TRAb. The authors made the TCR library using RNA they extracted from PBMCs. Under American Thyroid Association guidelines, Graves' disease was diagnosed. According to the study, TCR beta libraries were built with iRepertoire HTBI primers and CDR3-region Arm-PCR. The authors' processing: Throughout the samples, researchers identified 55 to 65 TRBV and roughly 14 TRBJ segments. TCRdb re-called the multiplex PCR reads with MiXCR, one entry per CDR3 protein. TCRdb's processing, not the study's, gives the V and J calls here. The table records roughly 300,000 distinct CDR3 sequences, 20% to 25% of them present only once. Note on this clonotype: Its specificity is unknown. A read error may be the cause here, since a much bigger clone is one base away.

The germline gives CDR1 MDHEN, CDR2 SYDVKM. The CDR3 has 14 amino acids. Trimming removed 10 bases at V and 3 bases at J, with 18 bases between. This specimen was peripheral blood mononuclear cells (PBMCs), taken when the disease was refractory, from a patient treated with antithyroid drugs. V is TRBV28 and J is TRBJ1-2, with D perhaps matching TRBD1 (5 bases). The TCR was taken from a female donor with Graves disease. CDR3 residues: CAITDSTLYYGYTF. The CDR3 coding sequence is TGTGCCATCACCGACAGTACCCTCTACTATGGCTACACCTTC.